The sequence of this TCR beta chain was determined in a study of blood T cell repertoires in COVID-19. Per the original methods: From reference gene primer amplification, estimates of nucleated cell counts were derived. Data came from immunoSEQ multiplex PCR; TCRdb stores just in-frame clones and leaves some out. V and J calls plus clone size are reproduced from that table; the DNA served to infer D and trimming. The top ten hold about 6.8% of the sample, which has around 120,000 clones, more than 60% seen once. Germline loops: CDR1 KGHDR, CDR2 SFDVKD. Germline trimming cut 3 bases from V and 1 base from J; bases unmatched to any gene: 4. CDR3 length equals 15 residues.

The sample taken for sequencing was peripheral blood. The origin of this receptor is a man in his 70s with acute or convalescent COVID-19. The V and J genes are TRBV24-1 and TRBJ2-5; 7 nucleotides agree with TRBD1. The CDR3, as DNA: TGTGCCACCAGTGATAAGGGGGCAAGCCAAGAGACCCAGTACTTC. Translated: CATSDKGASQETQYF.